Sequencing of this TCR beta chain was carried out in a study of cytomegalovirus exposure and HLA in healthy donors. At the level of the study: The roughly 120 million unique TCR beta sequences, from around 200 million T cells, were found by an earlier analysis. HLA-typed donors were the source of about 81 million unique TCRs held in an early data release. Points from the study as a whole: Later analysis identified some 16,000 TCR beta sequences associated with HLA alleles, using a false discovery rate threshold of 0.05.

This CDR3 has 14 residues. J was trimmed by 2 bases and V by 3 bases; bases with no gene match: 0. Per the germline V gene, CDR1 is MGHRA and CDR2 is YSYEKL. These donors counted as nominally healthy when sampled, but unrecorded immune exposures were likely. Concerning this clone itself: Its specificity is not known.

The PCR was carried out with 60 Vbeta primers and 13 Jbeta primers. Sequencing used immunoSEQ multiplex PCR; TCRdb keeps in-frame clones, though not all of them. The table lists roughly 70,000 clones, around 70% of them singletons. The TCR originated in a human donor in good health. The sample consisted of PBMCs. The rearrangement uses TRBV4-1 and TRBJ1-4, with 7 bases identical to TRBD1. DNA for the CDR3: TGCGCCAGCAGCCACAGGGGGACTAATGAAAAACTGTTTTTT. Amino acids: CASSHRGTNEKLFF.